One and the same sample provided the 11 T cell receptor beta chains below, sequenced in a study of OX40 agonist ivuxolimab in advanced cancers. Generated by immunoSEQ multiplex PCR, the TCRdb table keeps only in-frame clones and is missing some. The sample carries 50,000 to 65,000 clones, 81% recorded once. The sample here was CD4+ or CD8+ T cells sorted from blood, taken in a trial of the OX40 agonist ivuxolimab. The receptors come from an adult with an advanced solid tumor such as melanoma, head and neck, liver or kidney cancer.

The chain links TRBV6-4 to TRBJ1-4, with a weak D call TRBD1 (5 bases). Deletions cut 0 bases from V and 3 bases from J, with 14 bases between. The length of the CDR3 is 17 residues. Per the germline V gene, CDR1 is MRHNA and CDR2 is SNTAGT. The CDR3 region is CASSDSHRSTANEKLFF. DNA for the CDR3: TGTGCCAGCAGTGACTCACACAGGTCGACAGCTAATGAAAAACTGTTTTTT.

The genes are TRBV9 and TRBJ2-7; unclear D gene. Germline V gene data show CDR1 as SGDLS and CDR2 as YYNGEE. The CDR3 length is 13 residues. V lost 0 bases and J 5 bases, leaving 9 bases between the germline ends. The CDR3 loop reads CASSVGVRDEQYF. The CDR3 region has the DNA TGTGCCAGCAGCGTAGGAGTACGAGACGAGCAGTACTTC.

The DNA of the CDR3 is TGTGCCTGGAGTGTACGGGGACAGGGGAGGACTGAAGCTTTCTTT. Its translation is CAWSVRGQGRTEAFF. The rearrangement uses TRBV30 and TRBJ1-1; 10 nucleotides line up with TRBD1. The CDR3 length is 15 residues. CDR1 is GTSNPN, CDR2 SVGIG, per germline (reference sequence). Trimming took 0 bases from V and 5 from J; bases not matched to a gene: 6.

The sample holds one count of this clone. In DNA form, the CDR3 reads TGTGCCAGCAGGCCGACCCAGCCCCAGCATTTT. It yields the protein CASRPTQPQHF. The V gene is TRBV6-1, the J gene TRBJ1-5; D not certain. The CDR3 contains 11 residues. Germline V lookup: CDR1 MNHNS, CDR2 SASEGT. V lost 6 bases, J lost 7 bases, and 7 bases lay in between.

The rearrangement links TRBV9 to TRBJ2-2; D may be TRBD1 or TRBD2 (5 bases each). The CDR3 is 15 residues long. The germline V and J ends were trimmed by 4 bases and 2 bases, with 12 bases remaining between them. From germline, CDR1 is SGDLS and CDR2 YYNGEE. The CDR3 reads CASSTRGVNTGELFF. In nucleotides, the CDR3 is TGTGCCAGCAGCACCCGAGGGGTTAACACCGGGGAGCTGTTTTTT.

The chain carries TRBV6-5 and TRBJ1-2; D unresolved. The V end was cut by 2 bases, the J end by 0 bases, with 7 bases between. The length of the CDR3 is 14 residues. The germline V gene has CDR1 MNHEY and CDR2 SVGAGI. The CDR3 spells CASSYRRTNYGYTF. The CDR3 DNA sequence: TGTGCCAGCAGTTACAGGAGGACTAACTATGGCTACACCTTC.

This clone has just a few counts. V and J are TRBV5-6 and TRBJ2-5; maybe TRBD1 (6 bases). Germline V gives CDR1 SGHDT, CDR2 YYEEEE. V shed 1 base and J shed 4 bases, with 20 bases lying between them. The length of the CDR3 is 17 residues. The CDR3 region is CASSLTTGTPFPETQYF. CDR3 nucleotide sequence: TGTGCCAGCAGCTTGACCACCGGGACACCCTTTCCAGAGACCCAGTACTTC.

The V gene is TRBV18, the J gene TRBJ2-1, with 11 bases that match TRBD2. Looked up from germline, CDR1 is KGHSH and CDR2 is LQKENI. The ends lost 3 bases at V and 9 bases at J; junction bases unmatched: 7. The CDR3 extends over 15 amino acids. The CDR3 spells CASSPLTSGEVEQFF. The CDR3 coding sequence is TGTGCCAGCTCACCCTTGACTAGCGGGGAGGTTGAGCAGTTCTTC.

This clone was found once. The chain links TRBV4-3 to TRBJ1-3, with D unclear. V gave up 1 base and J gave up 0 bases, with 13 bases separating them. The CDR3 loop spans 17 amino acids. Germline CDR1 and CDR2: LGHNA and YSLEER. The DNA for the CDR3 is TGCGCCAGCAGCCAAGTCGGAGGCCGTCTCTCTGGAAACACCATATATTTT. This gives the protein CASSQVGGRLSGNTIYF.

V is TRBV2 and J is TRBJ2-7, with D tentatively TRBD1 (6 bases). V was clipped by 8 bases and J by 12 bases, with 17 bases between them. Germline V CDR1 and CDR2: SNHLY, FYNNEI. The CDR3 runs 11 residues. DNA of the CDR3: TGTGCCAGCCTAAGGACAGACCAGTGGTACTTC. Translating gives CASLRTDQWYF.

The gene calls are TRBV7-2 and TRBJ2-5, with D possibly being TRBD1 or TRBD2 (6 bases each). From germline, CDR1 is SGHTA and CDR2 FQGNSA. The CDR3 is 14 residues long. Between the trimmed V and J ends, which lost 2 bases and 4 bases, there was a span of 11 bases. The DNA for the CDR3 is TGTGCCAGCAGCTTAATGGGGGGCGCAGAGACCCAGTACTTC. Encoded protein: CASSLMGGAETQYF. The full variable domain, its missing parts supplied by reference TRBV7-2 and TRBJ2-5, is GAGVSQSPSNKVTEKGKDVELRCDPISGHTALYWYRQSLGQGLEFLIYFQGNSAPDKSGLPSDRFSAERTGGSVSTLTIQRTQQEDSAVYLCASSLMGGAETQYFGPGTRLLVL.